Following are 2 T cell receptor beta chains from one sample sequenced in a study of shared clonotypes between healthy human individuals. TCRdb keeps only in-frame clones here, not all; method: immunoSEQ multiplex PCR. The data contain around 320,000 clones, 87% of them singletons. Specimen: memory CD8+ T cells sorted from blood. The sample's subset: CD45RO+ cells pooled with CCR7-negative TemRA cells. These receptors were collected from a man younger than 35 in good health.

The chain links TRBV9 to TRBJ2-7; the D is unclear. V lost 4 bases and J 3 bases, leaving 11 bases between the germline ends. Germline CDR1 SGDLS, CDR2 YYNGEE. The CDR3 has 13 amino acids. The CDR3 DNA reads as TGTGCCAGCAGCCCCGAGTATAGCTACGAGCAGTACTTC. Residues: CASSPEYSYEQYF.

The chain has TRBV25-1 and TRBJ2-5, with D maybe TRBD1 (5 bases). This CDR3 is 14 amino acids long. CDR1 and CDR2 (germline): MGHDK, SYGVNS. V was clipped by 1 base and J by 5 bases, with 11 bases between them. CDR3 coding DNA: TGTGCCAGCAGTGAATCAGGGTTCGGGGAGACCCAGTACTTC. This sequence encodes CASSESGFGETQYF.